This T cell receptor beta chain was documented in a study of blood T cell repertoires in COVID-19. Study summary: In each case, the material was cDNA or gDNA derived from T cells, B-cell-depleted T cells, or PBMCs.

The CDR3 totals 14 residues. Trimming removed 3 bases from V and 7 bases from J; junction bases left unmatched: 5. In germline, CDR1 is ENHRY, CDR2 SYGVKD. The protocol was immunoSEQ multiplex PCR, while the TCRdb copy is restricted to in-frame clones and leaves out a portion. The sample comprises about 320,000 clones, roughly 90% of which are singletons, and around 4.8% rests with the top ten. Clinical history reported by participants formed the basis on which cohorts were assigned. V usage is TRBV10-3 and J usage is TRBJ2-7, with TRBD2 matching over 11 bases. The source is a man in his 60s who had recovered from COVID-19. The sequenced sample was PBMCs or T cells enriched from blood (not recorded which). The CDR3: CAISELAGVSEQYF. DNA of the CDR3: TGTGCCATCAGTGAACTAGCGGGAGTGAGTGAGCAGTACTTC.